The entry that follows covers one T cell receptor beta chain sequence. Its antigen remains unidentified. The data stem from a study of cytomegalovirus exposure and HLA in healthy donors. Only in-frame clones appear in the TCRdb table, and some are missing; sequencing was by immunoSEQ multiplex PCR. The repertoire consists of about 170,000 clones, with just under 90% occurring once and the leading ten covering 10% to 13%. The CDR3 contains 16 residues. Looked up from germline, CDR1 is SNHLY and CDR2 is FYNNEI. V was pared by 5 bases and J by 1 base, with 15 bases between. Whole-study findings and limits: The study flagged around 160 TCR beta chains as cytomegalovirus-associated.

This chain connects TRBV2 to TRBJ1-3, with D possibly being TRBD1 (5 bases). The clonotype was recovered from a young woman in good health and CMV-seropositive. The material sequenced was PBMCs. The CDR3 sequence is CASSLEGFLSGNTIYF. CDR3 DNA sequence: TGTGCCAGCAGTCTGGAGGGGTTTTTATCTGGAAACACCATATATTTT.